This T cell receptor beta chain was profiled in a study of OX40 agonist ivuxolimab in advanced cancers. From germline, CDR1 is MGHRA and CDR2 YSYEKL. Trimming cost V 0 bases and J 4 bases; bases outside gene matches: 7. This CDR3 region has 16 residues. Sequenced by immunoSEQ multiplex PCR; TCRdb stores in-frame clones only, minus some. The sample records fewer than 35,000 clones, 90% being singletons. The sequence was obtained from an adult with an advanced solid tumor such as melanoma, head and neck, liver or kidney cancer. The specimen comprised CD4+ or CD8+ T cells sorted from blood, sampled in a trial of the OX40 agonist ivuxolimab. The J gene is TRBJ2-7, the V gene TRBV4-1, with 9 nucleotides matching TRBD2. The CDR3 bases are TGCGCCAGCAGCCAAGACCTCGCGGGAGGGTTGTACGAGCAGTACTTC. This translates into CASSQDLAGGLYEQYF.